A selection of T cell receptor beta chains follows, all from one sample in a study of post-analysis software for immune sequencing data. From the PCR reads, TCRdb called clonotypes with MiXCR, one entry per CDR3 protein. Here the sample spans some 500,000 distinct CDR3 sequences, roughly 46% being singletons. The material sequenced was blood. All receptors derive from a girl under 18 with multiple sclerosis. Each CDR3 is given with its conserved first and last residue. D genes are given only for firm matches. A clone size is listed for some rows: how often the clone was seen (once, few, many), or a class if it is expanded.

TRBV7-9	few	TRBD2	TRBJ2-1	CASTQLAGGPNEQFF	TGTGCCAGCACCCAACTAGCGGGAGGACCCAATGAGCAGTTCTTC
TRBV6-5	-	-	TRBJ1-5	CASSYLGPFAGRGNQPQHF	TGTGCCAGCAGTTACTTAGGCCCCTTCGCGGGGCGAGGCAATCAGCCCCAGCATTTT
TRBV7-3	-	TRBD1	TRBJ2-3	CASSPGTGGDTQYF	TGTGCCAGCAGCCCAGGGACAGGGGGAGATACGCAGTATTTT
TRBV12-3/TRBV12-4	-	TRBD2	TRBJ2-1	CASSSGLAGVHKFF	TGTGCCAGCAGCTCTGGACTAGCGGGTGTTCATAAGTTCTTC
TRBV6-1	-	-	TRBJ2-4	CASSTLEGTDIQYF	TGTGCCAGCAGTACTCTAGAGGGCACGGACATTCAGTACTTC
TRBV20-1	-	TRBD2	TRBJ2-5	CSASGIASGRAFPETQYF	TGCAGTGCTAGTGGGATTGCTAGCGGGAGGGCCTTCCCCGAGACCCAGTACTTC
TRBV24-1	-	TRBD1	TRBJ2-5	CATSDPGGPAKEQYF	TGTGCCACCAGTGACCCAGGGGGTCCAGCGAAAGAGCAGTACTTC
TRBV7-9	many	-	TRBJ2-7	CASSFPTRERRHEQYF	TGTGCCAGCAGCTTCCCTACTAGGGAGAGACGTCACGAGCAGTACTTC
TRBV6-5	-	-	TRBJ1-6	CASSRTGGIDNSPLHF	TGTGCCAGCAGCCGTACCGGAGGGATCGATAATTCACCCCTCCACTTT
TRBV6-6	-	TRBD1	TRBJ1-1	CASSKLQGFNTEAFF	TGTGCCAGCAGTAAACTACAGGGGTTCAACACTGAAGCTTTCTTT
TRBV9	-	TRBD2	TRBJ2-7	CASSGAGETYEQYF	TGTGCCAGCAGCGGTGCGGGAGAGACCTACGAGCAGTACTTC
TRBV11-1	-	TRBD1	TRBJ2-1	CAGSIGQGLTYNEQFF	TGTGCCGGCAGCATCGGACAGGGGCTCACCTACAATGAGCAGTTCTTC
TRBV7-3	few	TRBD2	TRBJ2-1	CASSLTSGLNEQFF	TGTGCCAGCAGCTTAACTAGCGGGCTGAATGAGCAGTTCTTC
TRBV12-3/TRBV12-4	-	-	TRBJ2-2	CASCDSFLSGELFF	TGTGCCAGCTGTGACAGTTTCCTTTCCGGGGAGCTGTTTTTT
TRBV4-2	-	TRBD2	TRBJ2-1	CASSQSGTLNEQFF	TGTGCCAGCAGCCAGAGCGGGACCCTCAATGAGCAGTTCTTC
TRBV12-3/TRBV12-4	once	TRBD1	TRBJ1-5	CASSPQGAEHQPQHF	TGTGCCAGCAGCCCACAGGGGGCCGAACATCAGCCCCAGCATTTT
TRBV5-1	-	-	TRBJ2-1	CASSLTYSNSYNEQFF	TGCGCCAGCAGCTTGACTTATTCCAACTCCTACAATGAGCAGTTCTTC
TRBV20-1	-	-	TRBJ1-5	CSARDRPLSNNQPQHF	TGCAGTGCTAGAGACCGGCCCCTCAGCAACAATCAGCCCCAGCATTTT
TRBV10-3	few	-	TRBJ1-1	CAISFADTEAFF	TGTGCCATCAGCTTCGCCGACACTGAAGCTTTCTTT
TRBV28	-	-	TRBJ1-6	CASSAATANSPLHF	TGTGCCAGCAGTGCCGCGACGGCAAATTCACCCCTCCACTTT
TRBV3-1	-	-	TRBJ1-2	CASSQDLEDNYGYTF	TGTGCCAGCAGCCAAGATTTGGAGGACAACTATGGCTACACCTTC
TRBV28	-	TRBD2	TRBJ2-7	CASSLQGLVGIHYEQYF	TGTGCCAGCAGTTTACAGGGACTAGTGGGCATCCACTACGAGCAGTACTTC
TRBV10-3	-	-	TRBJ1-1	CAISDVGRYPNTEAFF	TGTGCTATCAGTGATGTGGGGCGCTACCCGAACACTGAAGCTTTCTTT
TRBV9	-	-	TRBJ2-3	CASSVHRTDTQYF	TGTGCCAGCAGCGTCCACCGAACAGATACGCAGTATTTT
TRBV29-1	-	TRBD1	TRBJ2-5	CSAKGQKYQETQYF	TGCAGCGCCAAGGGACAGAAGTACCAAGAGACCCAGTACTTC
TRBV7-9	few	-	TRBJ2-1	CASSPKAGHYNEQFF	TGTGCCAGCAGCCCCAAAGCGGGCCACTACAATGAGCAGTTCTTC
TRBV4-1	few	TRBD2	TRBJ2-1	CASSQEGGRGMNEQFF	TGCGCCAGCAGCCAAGAGGGCGGGAGGGGTATGAATGAGCAGTTCTTC
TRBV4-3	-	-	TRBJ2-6	CASSRDGGGIEANVLTF	TGCGCCAGCAGCAGGGACGGCGGTGGCATAGAGGCCAACGTCCTGACTTTC
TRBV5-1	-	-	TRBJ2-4	CASSQPSNYNEQYF	TGCGCCAGCAGCCAGCCTAGCAACTACAATGAGCAGTACTTC
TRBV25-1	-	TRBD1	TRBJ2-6	CASSGQGAVSGANVLTF	TGTGCCAGCAGTGGGCAGGGGGCGGTCTCTGGGGCCAACGTCCTGACTTTC
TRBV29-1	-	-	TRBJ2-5	CSGYRQGGLGSGSRTNEQYF	TGCAGCGGCTATCGACAGGGGGGATTAGGTAGCGGGAGCCGGACCAATGAGCAGTACTTC
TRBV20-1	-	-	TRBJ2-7	CSARQDALYEQYF	TGCAGTGCTAGGCAGGACGCTCTCTACGAGCAGTACTTC